Listed here are 28 T cell receptor beta chains from one sample, sequenced in a study of T cell clonality in common variable immunodeficiency. Profiled with immunoSEQ multiplex PCR; TCRdb holds only in-frame clones, not every one. The sample shows fewer than 30,000 clones, no singletons; the ten largest hold approximately 3.5%. Their antigen targets remain unknown. Study-wide points: Common variable immunodeficiency TCR beta sequences reportedly had fewer deletions and N-nucleotide insertions.

The specimen was peripheral blood mononuclear cells. Receptor source: a human donor with common variable immunodeficiency.

This clone was recorded at least ten times. Sequencing ends 3 residues short of the CDR3 end; the germline J gene provides the rest. The chain employs TRBV20-1 and TRBJ2-2; no definite D call. The germline V and J ends were trimmed by 0 bases and 5 bases, with 10 bases remaining between them. Germline-derived CDR1 and CDR2 are DFQATT and SNEGSKA (reference sequence). This CDR3 spans 14 amino acids. The CDR3 bases that were read are TGCAGTGCTAGAGATAGGGCAGCTACCGGGGAG. This gives the protein CSARDRAATGE. The full CDR3 sequence reads CSARDRAATGELFF.

This clone was observed many times. The CDR3 end is not reached by the read, which stops 3 residues before it; the germline J gene fills it in. This sequence joins TRBV10-3 and TRBJ2-2; 14 positions match TRBD2. Trimming took 8 bases from V and 5 from J; bases not matched to a gene: 7. The CDR3 is made up of 16 amino acids. Per germline, CDR1 ENHRY and CDR2 SYGVKD. The CDR3 reads CAIAAGLAGETGELFF. The CDR3 DNA, read in part, is TGTGCCATCGCCGCGGGACTAGCGGGAGAGACCGGGGAG.

In its sample, this clone was seen a few times. The CDR3 loop reads CASSPRQGAYEQYF. CDR3 bases read: TGTGCCAGCTCACCTAGACAGGGGGCTTACGAG. This rearrangement joins TRBV18 to TRBJ2-7, with 10 bases that match TRBD1. The read falls 3 residues short of the CDR3 end, and the missing part is taken from the germline J gene. The V and J ends lost 3 bases and 4 bases, in that order; junction bases with no gene match: 3. The CDR3 extends over 14 amino acids. Germline V lookup: CDR1 KGHSH, CDR2 LQKENI.

This clone was observed a few times. The read gets to within 3 residues of the CDR3 end, and the germline J gene fills in the rest. J is TRBJ2-5 and V is TRBV20-1; D ambiguous. Germline lookup yields CDR1 DFQATT and CDR2 SNEGSKA (reference sequence). This CDR3 region has 14 residues. The V and J ends lost 0 bases and 1 base respectively, with 9 bases between them. Here the CDR3 reads CSAREGSTQETQYF. The CDR3 DNA, read in part, is TGCAGTGCTAGAGAGGGCAGTACCCAAGAGACC.

Regarding this clone: The observed sequence ends 3 residues before the CDR3 terminus, with the missing tail filled in from the germline J gene. The chain joins TRBV13 to TRBJ2-7; a weak D match, TRBD1 (6 bases). The V end was cut by 5 bases, the J end by 5 bases, with 13 bases between. CDR1 and CDR2 from the germline V gene are PRHDT and FYEKMQ (reference sequence). The CDR3 covers 13 residues. The sequenced CDR3 bases are TGTGCCAGCAGCCTTTGGGGGCGCCACGAG. Amino acid sequence: CASSLWGRHE. The whole CDR3 region reads CASSLWGRHEQYF.

This clone came up many times. The read falls 3 residues short of the CDR3 end, and the missing part is taken from the germline J gene. This chain joins TRBV30 and TRBJ1-5, with a possible D match to TRBD1 (5 bases). Germline-derived CDR1 and CDR2 are GTSNPN and SVGIG (reference sequence). Trimming took 0 bases from V and 3 from J, leaving 9 bases between them. The CDR3 has 14 residues. Here the CDR3 reads CAWSVGTNNQPQHF. The covered CDR3 bases are TGTGCCTGGAGTGTGGGGACTAACAATCAGCCC.

This clone has a handful of counts. The read terminates 3 residues ahead of where the CDR3 ends, so the germline J gene completes it. The rearrangement uses TRBV19 and TRBJ1-4; 10 bases line up with TRBD1. This CDR3 spans 17 amino acids. The germline V gene encodes CDR1 LNHDA and CDR2 SQIVND (reference sequence). Germline trimming cut 5 bases from V and 0 bases from J; bases unmatched to any gene: 6. Partial CDR3 DNA: TGTGCCAGTAGTCCTCTCGGACAGGGGGCAACTAATGAAAAA. This codes for CASSPLGQGATNEK. The complete CDR3 reads CASSPLGQGATNEKLFF.

This clone was found a few times. The CDR3 protein is CASSGTGGVYGYTF. The sequenced CDR3 bases are TGTGCCAGCAGTGGTACAGGGGGGGTCTATGGC. The V and J genes are TRBV2 and TRBJ1-2; 8 positions agree with TRBD1. The read ends 3 residues before the CDR3 terminus; that terminus is restored from the germline J gene. Germline V lookup: CDR1 SNHLY, CDR2 FYNNEI. The V gene end was trimmed by 4 bases and the J gene end by 4 bases; junction bases not matched to a gene: 5. CDR3 length: 14 amino acids.

This clone appeared many times. Read data end 3 residues before the CDR3 end; the end is taken from the germline J gene. The genes are TRBV5-1 and TRBJ2-5; 8 positions match TRBD1. Trimming cost V 4 bases and J 1 base; bases outside gene matches: 6. CDR1 SGHRS and CDR2 YFSETQ come from the germline V gene. CDR3 length: 15 residues. Incomplete CDR3 DNA: TGCGCCAGCAGCCCTGCAGGGGGCATCCAAGAGACC. It yields the protein CASSPAGGIQET. The entire CDR3 is CASSPAGGIQETQYF.

This clone was recorded a few times. The missing CDR3 end, 3 residues past where the read stops, is filled in from the germline J gene. The chain combines TRBV6-1 with TRBJ2-7; 14 positions match TRBD2. This CDR3 is 16 amino acids long. With 4 bases clipped from V and 3 bases from J, the junction kept 5 bases outside the gene matches. The V gene's germline CDR1 is MNHNS and CDR2 SASEGT. CDR3 loop: CASSAGLAGVVYEQYF. Incomplete CDR3 DNA: TGTGCCAGCAGTGCGGGACTAGCGGGAGTTGTCTACGAG.

There are a few counts of this clone. The read gets to within 3 residues of the CDR3 end, and the germline J gene fills in the rest. This chain links TRBV7-6 with TRBJ2-5; 10 bases are a match to TRBD2. Unmatched junction bases numbered 7, after V lost 1 base and J lost 5 bases. CDR1 SGHVS and CDR2 FNYEAQ come from the germline V gene. This CDR3 has 16 residues. The CDR3 sequence is CASSLEAGGPDETQYF. The covered CDR3 bases are TGTGCCAGCAGCTTAGAAGCGGGAGGGCCGGATGAGACC.

About this clone itself: From the germline J gene comes the end of the CDR3, since the read stops 3 residues before it. This chain links TRBV5-6 with TRBJ2-3, with D perhaps TRBD2 (6 bases). CDR3 length: 14 amino acids. Trimming cost V 4 bases and J 4 bases, with 13 bases left between them. Germline V CDR1 and CDR2: SGHDT, YYEEEE. The CDR3 sequence is CASSLGGPADTQYF. CDR3 DNA (partial): TGTGCCAGCAGCCTCGGAGGGCCGGCAGATACG.

This clone occurred a few times. CDR3 DNA, as far as it was read: TGCAGTGCTAGTTCAGGGACAGCTAATTCACCC. Its translation: CSASSGTANSP. The complete CDR3 protein is CSASSGTANSPLHF. The rearrangement uses TRBV20-1 and TRBJ1-6, with TRBD1 matching over 7 bases. The observed sequence ends 3 residues before the CDR3 terminus, with the missing tail filled in from the germline J gene. The V gene's germline CDR1 is DFQATT and CDR2 SNEGSKA (reference sequence). Trimming cost V 3 bases and J 6 bases; bases outside gene matches: 5. This CDR3 is built from 14 residues.

This clone came up a few times. Read sequence stops 3 residues before the CDR3 end, and the germline J gene provides the missing end. The chain carries TRBV20-1 and TRBJ2-7, with a tentative D call TRBD1 (6 bases). This CDR3 is built from 11 residues. V was shortened by 5 bases and J by 5 bases, with 10 bases between the two germline ends. CDR1 and CDR2 from the germline V gene are DFQATT and SNEGSKA (reference sequence). CDR3 loop: CSAYRDNEQYF. The CDR3 DNA, read in part, is TGCAGTGCTTACCGGGACAACGAG.

This clone was detected ten times or more. The CDR3 is cut off 3 residues early in the read; its end comes from the germline J gene. The chain links TRBV6-2 or TRBV6-3 to TRBJ2-5, with 7 bases lining up with TRBD1. With 0 bases clipped from V and 2 bases from J, the junction kept 3 bases outside the gene matches. Germline V gene data show CDR1 as MNHEY and CDR2 as SVGEGT. CDR3 length: 15 amino acids. CDR3 residues: CASSYSGQVQETQYF. The sequenced CDR3 bases are TGTGCCAGCAGTTACTCCGGACAGGTTCAAGAGACC.

This clone was found many times. The DNA ends 3 residues before the CDR3 does, and the rest of the CDR3 is filled in from the germline J gene. V gene TRBV20-1 combines with J gene TRBJ2-5, with 12 bases identical to TRBD2. CDR1 and CDR2 from the germline V gene are DFQATT and SNEGSKA (reference sequence). This CDR3 comprises 18 residues. The J segment lost 0 bases and the V segment lost 4 bases, leaving 12 bases of the junction unmatched. CDR3: CSAIPTGASGRDQETQYF. The sequenced part of the CDR3 DNA is TGCAGTGCTATCCCCACAGGGGCTAGCGGGAGGGACCAAGAGACC.

This clone was picked up many times. Read coverage stops 3 residues before the CDR3 terminus; the germline J gene supplies the remainder. The chain employs TRBV20-1 and TRBJ1-1, with unresolved D. Germline V gene lookup returns CDR1 DFQATT and CDR2 SNEGSKA (reference sequence). Trimming shortened V by 0 bases and J by 1 base, and 3 bases separated the two germline ends. The CDR3 contains 12 residues. The sequenced part of the CDR3 DNA is TGCAGTGCTAGAGACGGGAACACTGAA. As protein: CSARDGNTE. The full-length CDR3 reads as CSARDGNTEAFF.

This clone has ten or more counts. The CDR3 sequence is CATGRVWGTGELFF. CDR3 DNA (partial): TGTGCCACGGGGAGGGTATGGGGAACCGGGGAG. This sequence joins TRBV19 and TRBJ2-2; 7 bases align to TRBD2. The CDR3 goes on 3 residues after the read ends, and that part is filled in from the germline J gene. The CDR3 sequence is 14 residues long. CDR1 and CDR2 from the germline V gene are LNHDA and SQIVND (reference sequence). J gave up 5 bases and V 10 bases, and 10 bases lay outside the gene matches.

This clone came up many times. The read ends 3 residues before the CDR3 terminus; that terminus is restored from the germline J gene. The V gene is TRBV10-3, the J gene TRBJ2-7, with 13 bases fitting TRBD2. This CDR3 contains 16 residues. The germline V gene encodes CDR1 ENHRY and CDR2 SYGVKD. V lost 5 bases, J lost 0 bases, and 4 bases stayed unmatched. CDR3 sequence: CAISRTSGSISYEQYF. The CDR3 DNA, read in part, is TGTGCCATCAGTCGGACTAGCGGGAGTATCTCCTACGAG.

As regards this clone: The read comes to an end 3 residues before the CDR3 does, leaving the germline J gene to fill in the end. V and J are TRBV13 and TRBJ2-1, with D possibly TRBD2 on 6 matching bases. With 0 bases removed from V and 8 bases from J, the gap between germline ends came to 14 bases. CDR1 and CDR2 (germline): PRHDT, FYEKMQ (reference sequence). The CDR3 covers 15 residues. Incomplete CDR3 DNA: TGTGCCAGCAGCTTAGGCCTCGGGCGGGGCGATGAG. Amino acid sequence: CASSLGLGRGDE. The full CDR3 reads CASSLGLGRGDEQFF.

With regard to this clone: The read ends 3 residues shy of where the CDR3 ends; the end is completed using the germline J gene. The V call is TRBV7-8, the J call TRBJ2-7, with a possible D match to TRBD1 (6 bases). The CDR3 consists of 16 residues. The germline CDR1 and CDR2 sequences are SGHVS and FQNEAQ. V was shortened by 0 bases and J by 2 bases, with 14 bases between the two germline ends. The CDR3 bases that were read are TGTGCCAGCAGCTTAGCAGTGGGCGGACAGACCTACGAG. Residues: CASSLAVGGQTYE. The entire CDR3 sequence reads CASSLAVGGQTYEQYF.

This clone has a count of ten or more. The DNA ends 3 residues before the CDR3 does, and the rest of the CDR3 is filled in from the germline J gene. This chain uses TRBV2 with TRBJ2-5, with 11 nucleotides matching TRBD2. V trimming: 4 bases; J trimming: 5 bases; junction bases outside the gene matches: 3. CDR3 length equals 14 residues. Germline assignment: CDR1 SNHLY and CDR2 FYNNEI. CDR3 bases read: TGTGCCAGCAGTGTATCTAGCGGGAGGGAGACC. Translation: CASSVSSGRET. The entire CDR3 protein is CASSVSSGRETQYF.

Many counts were recorded for this clone. The read terminates 3 residues before the CDR3 end, so the remaining end is supplied by the germline J gene. The V gene is TRBV20-1, the J gene TRBJ2-7, with 9 bases identical to TRBD1. The CDR3 is 14 amino acids. Looked up from germline, CDR1 is DFQATT and CDR2 is SNEGSKA (reference sequence). V shed 6 bases, J shed 4 bases, and the junction held 10 bases outside the gene matches. The chain's CDR3 is CSATSPQGAYEQYF. The CDR3 bases that were read are TGCAGTGCAACTAGTCCACAGGGGGCTTACGAG.

This clone was counted ten times or more. The read falls 3 residues short of the CDR3 end, and the missing part is taken from the germline J gene. V gene TRBV2 combines with J gene TRBJ2-7; weak D call: TRBD2 (6 bases). Germline CDR1 and CDR2: SNHLY and FYNNEI. V dropped 10 bases and J dropped 0 bases, with 13 bases sitting between them. CDR3 size: 13 residues. The CDR3 loop reads CATEPTSSYEQYF. The DNA read from the CDR3 is TGTGCCACCGAGCCGACTAGCTCCTACGAG.

A few counts support this clone. The read ends 3 residues early relative to the CDR3; the germline J gene fills the gap. The rearrangement uses TRBV2 and TRBJ2-4; 10 positions agree with TRBD2. The germline V gene has CDR1 SNHLY and CDR2 FYNNEI. Trimming at V came to 4 bases and at J to 4 bases, leaving 7 bases not matched to a gene. The CDR3 extends over 16 amino acids. CDR3 DNA (partial): TGTGCCAGCAGTGGAGCTAGCGGGAGCGGAAAAAACATT. It is translated as CASSGASGSGKNI. The whole CDR3 reads CASSGASGSGKNIQYF.

This clone was counted ten times or more. The covered CDR3 bases are TGTGCCAGCAGCCCGGACGGGGTGAACACCGGGGAG. This sequence encodes CASSPDGVNTGE. The complete CDR3 protein is CASSPDGVNTGELFF. V gene TRBV7-2 combines with J gene TRBJ2-2, with a possible D match to TRBD2 (5 bases). The missing CDR3 end, 3 residues past where the read stops, is filled in from the germline J gene. Trimming removed 5 bases at V and 1 base at J, with 11 bases between. CDR3 length: 15 amino acids. Germline V lookup: CDR1 SGHTA, CDR2 FQGNSA. The full variable domain, with the rest looked up from reference TRBV7-2 and TRBJ2-2, is GAGVSQSPSNKVTEKGKDVELRCDPISGHTALYWYRQSLGQGLEFLIYFQGNSAPDKSGLPSDRFSAERTGGSVSTLTIQRTQQEDSAVYLCASSPDGVNTGELFFGEGSRLTVL.

This clone was observed many times. The CDR3 end lies 3 residues beyond the end of the read and is filled in from the germline J gene. The J gene is TRBJ2-3, the V gene TRBV10-3, with TRBD2 identical over 12 bases. The CDR3 is 19 amino acids. Germline-derived CDR1 and CDR2 are ENHRY and SYGVKD. The V and J ends lost 4 bases and 4 bases, in that order; junction bases with no gene match: 15. CDR3 amino acids: CAISARTSGTERPPDTQYF. Partial CDR3 DNA: TGTGCCATCAGTGCTAGGACTAGCGGGACTGAACGGCCCCCAGATACG.

This clone was counted many times. The sequence runs out 3 residues before the end of the CDR3; the remainder is reconstructed from the germline J gene. The chain recombines TRBV11-2 with TRBJ2-7, with 9 nucleotides matching TRBD2. The CDR3 sequence is 14 residues long. Trimming cost V 3 bases and J 2 bases; bases outside gene matches: 2. CDR1 and CDR2 (germline): SGHAT, FQNNGV. The CDR3: CASSFSGGAYEQYF. The CDR3 bases that were read are TGTGCCAGCAGCTTTAGCGGGGGTGCCTACGAG.